This T cell receptor (beta chain) comes out of a study of cytomegalovirus exposure and HLA in healthy donors. Study-wide points: The study labeled approximately 150 TCR beta chains cytomegalovirus-associated.

TCRdb's copy holds only in-frame clones and misses some; the assay was immunoSEQ multiplex PCR. The sample yields about 190,000 clones, over 65% seen once. This clone was seen a single time. Its antigen remains unknown. CDR3 length: 14 residues. Looked up from germline, CDR1 is SEHNR and CDR2 is FQNEAQ (reference sequence). The V and J ends lost 6 bases and 0 bases respectively, with 9 bases between them. This TCR came from a man aged 18-30 years in good health and CMV-seropositive. Input material: PBMCs. The genes are TRBV7-9 and TRBJ1-3; the D is unclear. The CDR3 DNA follows: TGTGCCAGCAGGCCTATGAGCTCTGGAAACACCATATATTTT. Amino acids: CASRPMSSGNTIYF.